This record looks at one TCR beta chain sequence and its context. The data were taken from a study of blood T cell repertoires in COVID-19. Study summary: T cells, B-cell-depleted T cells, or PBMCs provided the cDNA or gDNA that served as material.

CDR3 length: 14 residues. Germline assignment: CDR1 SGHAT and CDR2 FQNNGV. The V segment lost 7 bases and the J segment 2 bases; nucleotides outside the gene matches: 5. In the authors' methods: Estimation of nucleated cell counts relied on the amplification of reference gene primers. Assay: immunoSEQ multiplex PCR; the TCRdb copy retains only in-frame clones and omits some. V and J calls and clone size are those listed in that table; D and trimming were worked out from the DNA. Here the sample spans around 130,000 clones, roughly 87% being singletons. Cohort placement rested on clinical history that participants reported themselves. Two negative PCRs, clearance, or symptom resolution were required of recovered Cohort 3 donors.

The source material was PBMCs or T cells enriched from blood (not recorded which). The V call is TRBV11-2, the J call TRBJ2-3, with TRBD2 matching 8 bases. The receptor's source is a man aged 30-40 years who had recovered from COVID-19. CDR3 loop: CASIRGGATDTQYF. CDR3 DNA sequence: TGTGCCAGCATCCGGGGGGGGGCCACAGATACGCAGTATTTT. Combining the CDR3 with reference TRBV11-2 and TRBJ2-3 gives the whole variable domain EAGVAQSPRYKIIEKRQSVAFWCNPISGHATLYWYQQILGQGPKLLIQFQNNGVVDDSQLPKDRFSAERLKGVDSTLKIQPAKLEDSAVYLCASIRGGATDTQYFGPGTRLTVL.